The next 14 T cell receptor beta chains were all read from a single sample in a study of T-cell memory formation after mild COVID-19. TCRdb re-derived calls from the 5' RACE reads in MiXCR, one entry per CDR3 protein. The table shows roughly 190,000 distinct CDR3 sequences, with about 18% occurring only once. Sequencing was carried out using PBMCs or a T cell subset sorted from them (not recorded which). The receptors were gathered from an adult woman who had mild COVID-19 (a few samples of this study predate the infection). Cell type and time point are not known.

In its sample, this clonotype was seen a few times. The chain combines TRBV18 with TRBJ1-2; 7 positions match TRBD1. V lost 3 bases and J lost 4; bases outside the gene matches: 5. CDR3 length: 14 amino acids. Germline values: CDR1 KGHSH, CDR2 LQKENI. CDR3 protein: CASSPSGTAYGYTF. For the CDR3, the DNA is TGTGCCAGCTCACCTTCCGGGACAGCCTATGGCTACACCTTC.

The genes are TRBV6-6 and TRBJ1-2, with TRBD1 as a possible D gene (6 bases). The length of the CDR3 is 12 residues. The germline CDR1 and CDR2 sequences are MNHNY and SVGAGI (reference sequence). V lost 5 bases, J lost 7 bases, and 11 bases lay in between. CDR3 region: CASSPGAGGYTF. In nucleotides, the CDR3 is TGTGCCAGCAGTCCGGGGGCAGGTGGCTACACCTTC.

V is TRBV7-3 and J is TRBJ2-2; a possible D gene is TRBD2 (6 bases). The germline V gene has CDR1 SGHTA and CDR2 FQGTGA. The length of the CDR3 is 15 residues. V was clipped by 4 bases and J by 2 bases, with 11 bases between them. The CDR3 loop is CASSSGLVNTGELFF. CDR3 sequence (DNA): TGTGCCAGCAGCTCGGGACTGGTAAACACCGGGGAGCTGTTTTTT.

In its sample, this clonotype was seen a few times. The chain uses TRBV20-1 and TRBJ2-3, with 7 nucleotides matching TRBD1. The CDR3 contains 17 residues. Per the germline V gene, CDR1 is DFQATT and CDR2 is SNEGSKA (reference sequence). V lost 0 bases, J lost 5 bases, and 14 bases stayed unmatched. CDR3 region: CSARDQVTGARGDTQYF. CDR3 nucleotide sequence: TGCAGTGCTAGAGATCAAGTTACAGGGGCTCGAGGAGATACGCAGTATTTT.

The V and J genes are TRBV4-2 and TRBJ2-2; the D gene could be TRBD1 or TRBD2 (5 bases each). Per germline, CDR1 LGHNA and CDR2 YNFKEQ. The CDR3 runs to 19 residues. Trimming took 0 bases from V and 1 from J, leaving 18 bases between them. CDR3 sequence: CASSQDGASRGRNTGELFF. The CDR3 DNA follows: TGTGCCAGCAGCCAAGATGGGGCGTCGAGGGGAAGGAACACCGGGGAGCTGTTTTTT.

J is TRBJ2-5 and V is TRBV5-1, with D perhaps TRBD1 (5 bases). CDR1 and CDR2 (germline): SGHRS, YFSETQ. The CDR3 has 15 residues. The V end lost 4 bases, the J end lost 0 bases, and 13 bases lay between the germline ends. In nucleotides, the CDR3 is TGCGCCAGCAGCCACGGAGCAGGGAACCAAGAGACCCAGTACTTC. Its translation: CASSHGAGNQETQYF.

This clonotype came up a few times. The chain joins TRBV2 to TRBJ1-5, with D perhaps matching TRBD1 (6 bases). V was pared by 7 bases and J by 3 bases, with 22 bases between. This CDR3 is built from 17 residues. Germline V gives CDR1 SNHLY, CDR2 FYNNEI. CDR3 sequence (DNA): TGTGCCAGCAATCGCTACCCCTCCGGGGGGCCCAATCAGCCCCAGCATTTT. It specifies CASNRYPSGGPNQPQHF.

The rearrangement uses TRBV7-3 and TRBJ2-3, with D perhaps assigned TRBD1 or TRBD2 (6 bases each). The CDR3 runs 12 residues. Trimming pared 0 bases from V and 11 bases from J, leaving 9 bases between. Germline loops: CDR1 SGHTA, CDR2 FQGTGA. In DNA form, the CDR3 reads TGTGCCAGCAGCTTAACCGAGGGGGGGCAGTATTTT. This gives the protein CASSLTEGGQYF.

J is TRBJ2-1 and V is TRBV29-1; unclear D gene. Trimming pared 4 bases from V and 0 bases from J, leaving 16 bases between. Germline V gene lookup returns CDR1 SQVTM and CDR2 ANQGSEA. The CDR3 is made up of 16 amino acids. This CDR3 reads CSVGMIQPSSYNEQFF. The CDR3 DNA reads TGCAGCGTTGGGATGATTCAACCGAGCTCCTACAATGAGCAGTTCTTC.

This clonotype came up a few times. For the CDR3, the DNA is TGTGCCAGCAGCCCCGACCGCAGGACAGGAAGTTTCAATCAGCCCCAGCATTTT. Its translation is CASSPDRRTGSFNQPQHF. The rearrangement joins TRBV7-6 to TRBJ1-5; 7 bases line up with TRBD1. Germline-derived CDR1 and CDR2 are SGHVS and FNYEAQ. The length of the CDR3 is 18 residues. V shed 5 bases, J shed 3 bases, and the junction held 16 bases outside the gene matches.

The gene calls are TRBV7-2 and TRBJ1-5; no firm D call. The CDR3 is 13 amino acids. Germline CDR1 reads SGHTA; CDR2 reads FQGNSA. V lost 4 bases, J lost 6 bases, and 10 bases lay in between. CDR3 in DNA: TGTGCCAGCAGCTCACTAGGCTCTCAGCCCCAGCATTTT. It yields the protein CASSSLGSQPQHF.

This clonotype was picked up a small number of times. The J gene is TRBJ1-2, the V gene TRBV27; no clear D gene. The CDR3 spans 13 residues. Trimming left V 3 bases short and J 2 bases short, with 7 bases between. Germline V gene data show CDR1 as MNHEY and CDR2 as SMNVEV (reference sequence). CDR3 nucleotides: TGTGCCAGCAGTTTCACAATGAACTATGGCTACACCTTC. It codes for CASSFTMNYGYTF.

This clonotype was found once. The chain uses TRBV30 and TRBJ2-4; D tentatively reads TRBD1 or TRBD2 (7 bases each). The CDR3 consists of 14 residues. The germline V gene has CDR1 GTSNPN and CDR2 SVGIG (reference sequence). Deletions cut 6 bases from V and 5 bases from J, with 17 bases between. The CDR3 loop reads CACTARGGQNIQYF. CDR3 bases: TGTGCCTGCACAGCCAGGGGGGGCCAAAACATTCAGTACTTC.

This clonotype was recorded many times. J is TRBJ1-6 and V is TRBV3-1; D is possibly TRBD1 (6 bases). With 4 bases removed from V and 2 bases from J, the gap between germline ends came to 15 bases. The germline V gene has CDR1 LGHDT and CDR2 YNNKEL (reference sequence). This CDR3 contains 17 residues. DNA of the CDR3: TGTGCCAGCAGCCCCTTCCAAGGACAGACCTATAATTCACCCCTCCACTTT. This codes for CASSPFQGQTYNSPLHF.